Described below is a single TCR beta chain sequence and its context. The antigen is unknown. These data come from a study of T cells in localized non-small cell lung cancer. Assay used: immunoSEQ multiplex PCR; TCRdb lists only in-frame clones, some missing. Among roughly 17,000 clones listed, around 89% were seen once. Study outcomes and limitations: Adjacent lung was found to contain a median around 56 of the top 100 tumor clones. Uninvolved adjacent lung showed peak T cell clonality, exceeding tumor. Because researchers sequenced only one region of the tumor, heterogeneity is still possible. Longer overall survival accompanied higher blood T cell density.

V gave up 2 bases and J gave up 2 bases; unmatched junction bases: 6. The CDR3 is made up of 15 amino acids. CDR1 is MNHEY, CDR2 SVGAGI, per germline. The genes are TRBV6-5 and TRBJ2-7, with 7 bases matching TRBD2. The clonotype comes from a male donor aged 60 or older with stage II squamous cell lung carcinoma. The sample here was peripheral blood, taken before any cancer treatment. CDR3 sequence: CASSYGSGSTYEQYF. CDR3 bases: TGTGCCAGCAGTTACGGTAGCGGGTCTACCTACGAGCAGTACTTC.